Listed below are T cell receptor beta chains from one sample, sequenced in a study of blood T cell repertoires in COVID-19. The data were produced by immunoSEQ multiplex PCR, yet TCRdb's version contains in-frame clones alone and is incomplete. The profile covers 150,000 to 200,000 clones, with roughly 80% appearing a single time and 7% taken by the ten largest. What was sequenced was peripheral blood. Source of these receptors: a woman between 40 and 50 years old with COVID-19, enrolled during active disease. Each CDR3 is given with its conserved first and last residue. The order of the fields is J gene, D gene, V gene, clone size, CDR3 protein, CDR3 DNA. A D gene is named only where the DNA matches it firmly. Clone size, where shown, is once, few, many, or a class for clones that have expanded.

J: TRBJ1-2; D: TRBD1; V: TRBV12-3/TRBV12-4; size: .; CDR3: CASSFRRGRGYTF; DNA: TGTGCCAGCAGTTTTCGGAGGGGGCGAGGCTACACCTTC
J: TRBJ1-4; D: .; V: TRBV9; size: .; CDR3: CASSALQGLNEKLFF; DNA: TGTGCCAGCAGCGCACTACAGGGTTTAAATGAAAAACTGTTTTTT
J: TRBJ1-2; D: .; V: TRBV28; size: .; CDR3: CASSPSRYYGYTF; DNA: TGTGCCAGCAGTCCGTCCCGGTACTATGGCTACACCTTC
J: TRBJ1-2; D: TRBD1; V: TRBV2; size: .; CDR3: CASSPRTGSNYGYTF; DNA: TGTGCCAGCAGTCCCCGGACAGGGAGCAACTATGGCTACACCTTC
J: TRBJ2-1; D: TRBD2; V: TRBV5-6; size: .; CDR3: CASGLPGLGSNEQFF; DNA: TGTGCCAGCGGACTTCCGGGACTAGGATCCAATGAGCAGTTCTTC
J: TRBJ1-2; D: .; V: TRBV6-1; size: .; CDR3: CASSDRGGYTF; DNA: TGTGCCAGCAGTGACAGGGGTGGCTACACCTTC
J: TRBJ2-5; D: TRBD1; V: TRBV7-2; size: .; CDR3: CASSDRGASWETQYF; DNA: TGTGCCAGCAGCGACAGGGGTGCCTCTTGGGAGACCCAGTACTTC
J: TRBJ2-7; D: .; V: TRBV19; size: .; CDR3: CASSTSFPRGLTLYEQYF; DNA: TGTGCCAGTAGTACCTCATTCCCCCGGGGACTGACCCTCTACGAGCAGTACTTC
J: TRBJ1-5; D: .; V: TRBV24-1; size: .; CDR3: CATIIGGKGQPQHF; DNA: TGTGCCACTATAATAGGCGGGAAGGGTCAGCCCCAGCATTTT
J: TRBJ2-5; D: .; V: TRBV9; size: .; CDR3: CASSGYGQIQETQYF; DNA: TGTGCCAGCAGCGGATACGGACAGATCCAAGAGACCCAGTACTTC
J: TRBJ2-1; D: .; V: TRBV7-9; size: .; CDR3: CASSLVPSSGNEQFF; DNA: TGTGCCAGCAGCTTAGTTCCTAGCTCGGGCAATGAGCAGTTCTTC
J: TRBJ1-6; D: .; V: TRBV6-5; size: .; CDR3: CASTIERNSPLHF; DNA: TGTGCCAGCACCATCGAACGGAATTCACCCCTCCACTTT
J: TRBJ1-3; D: .; V: TRBV4-1; size: .; CDR3: CASSQVQGGLGNTIYF; DNA: TGCGCCAGCAGCCAAGTACAGGGTGGGCTTGGAAACACCATATATTTT
J: TRBJ2-7; D: TRBD2; V: TRBV4-1; size: .; CDR3: CASSVIAGGDEQYF; DNA: TGCGCCAGCAGCGTTATAGCGGGAGGCGACGAGCAGTACTTC
J: TRBJ1-1; D: .; V: TRBV4-2; size: few; CDR3: CASGLGGNTEAFF; DNA: TGTGCCAGCGGATTAGGGGGGAACACTGAAGCTTTCTTT
J: TRBJ1-1; D: TRBD1; V: TRBV10-1; size: .; CDR3: CASSENRGLNTEAFF; DNA: TGCGCCAGCAGTGAAAACAGGGGGCTGAACACTGAAGCTTTCTTT
J: TRBJ1-2; D: .; V: TRBV15; size: .; CDR3: CATSRDYEHQDGYTF; DNA: TGTGCCACCAGCAGAGATTATGAACACCAGGATGGCTACACCTTC
J: TRBJ2-5; D: .; V: TRBV7-9; size: .; CDR3: CASSSHLDYQETQYF; DNA: TGTGCCAGCAGCTCCCACCTTGACTACCAAGAGACCCAGTACTTC
J: TRBJ1-5; D: TRBD1; V: TRBV6-5; size: .; CDR3: CASSTGTGGYQPQHF; DNA: TGTGCCAGCAGCACCGGGACAGGGGGTTATCAGCCCCAGCATTTT
J: TRBJ1-2; D: .; V: TRBV5-5; size: .; CDR3: CASSLDRLGGGYTF; DNA: TGTGCCAGCAGCTTGGATCGACTAGGTGGTGGCTACACCTTC
J: TRBJ1-2; D: TRBD1; V: TRBV7-8; size: .; CDR3: CASSTLGQGGNGYTF; DNA: TGTGCCAGCAGCACCTTGGGACAGGGAGGTAATGGCTACACCTTC
J: TRBJ1-1; D: .; V: TRBV13; size: once; CDR3: CASSLTANMNTEAFF; DNA: TGTGCCAGCAGCTTGACAGCAAACATGAACACTGAAGCTTTCTTT